This T cell receptor beta chain appears in the sequencing data of a study of blood T cell repertoires in COVID-19. Using immunoSEQ multiplex PCR, the repertoire was profiled, and TCRdb retains in-frame clones only, with some absent. The sample yields around 19,000 clones, about 91% seen once. Turning to this clone: Other DNA sequences in this specimen translate into the identical CDR3.

The germline V gene encodes CDR1 SQVTM and CDR2 ANQGSEA. The CDR3 spans 12 residues. V was trimmed by 5 bases and J by 0 bases, leaving 4 bases between them. The sample was peripheral blood. The source of this sequence is a man in his 70s with active COVID-19. This sequence joins TRBV29-1 and TRBJ1-4; the D is unclear. Here the CDR3 reads CSVRATNEKLFF. CDR3 sequence (DNA): TGCAGCGTTCGTGCAACTAATGAAAAACTGTTTTTT.